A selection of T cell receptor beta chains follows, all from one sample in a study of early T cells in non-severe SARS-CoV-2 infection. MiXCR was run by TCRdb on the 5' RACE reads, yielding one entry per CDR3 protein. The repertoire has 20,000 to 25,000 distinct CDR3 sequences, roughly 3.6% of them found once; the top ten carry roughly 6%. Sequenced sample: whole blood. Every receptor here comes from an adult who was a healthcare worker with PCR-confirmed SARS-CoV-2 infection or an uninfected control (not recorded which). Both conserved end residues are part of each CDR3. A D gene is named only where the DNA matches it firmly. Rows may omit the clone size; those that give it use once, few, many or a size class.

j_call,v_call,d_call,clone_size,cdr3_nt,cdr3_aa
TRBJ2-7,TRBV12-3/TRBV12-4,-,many,TGTGCCAGCAGTTTAGCGGGCCGCATGGTGGACTTC,CASSLAGRMVDF
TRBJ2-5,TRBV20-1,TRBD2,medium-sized,TGCAGTGCTAGGGTGACTAGCGGGAAAGAGACCCAGTACTTC,CSARVTSGKETQYF
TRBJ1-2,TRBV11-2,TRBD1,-,TGTGCCAGCAGTCCTCGACAGGGAGCCAACTATGGCTACACCTTC,CASSPRQGANYGYTF
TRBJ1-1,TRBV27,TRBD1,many,TGTGCCAGCAGCCGATACGGACAGGGTACCGATATGAACACTGAAGCTTTCTTT,CASSRYGQGTDMNTEAFF
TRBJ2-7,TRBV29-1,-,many,TGCAGCGTTGAATACGGTTCCGAGCAGTACTTC,CSVEYGSEQYF
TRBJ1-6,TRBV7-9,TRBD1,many,TGTGCCAGCAGCTGGACAGGGCAGTCACCCCTCCACTTT,CASSWTGQSPLHF
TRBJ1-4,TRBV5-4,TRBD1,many,TGTGCCAGCAGCTTACGACAGGGGGATGAAAAACTGTTTTTT,CASSLRQGDEKLFF
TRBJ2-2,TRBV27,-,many,TGTGCCAGCAGTTTAAGGCTTCAGAACACCGGGGAGCTGTTTTTT,CASSLRLQNTGELFF
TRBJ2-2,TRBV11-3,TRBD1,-,TGTGCCAGCAGCTCGACAGGGGGCGGCGGGGAGCTGTTTTTT,CASSSTGGGGELFF
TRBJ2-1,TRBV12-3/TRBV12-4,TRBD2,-,TGTGCCAGCAGTCTCGCTAGCGGGGGGTCCTACAATGAGCAGTTCTTC,CASSLASGGSYNEQFF
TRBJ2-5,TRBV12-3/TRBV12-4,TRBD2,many,TGTGCCAGCAGTCCCCTCAGCGGGGGGCCACAAGAGACCCAGTACTTC,CASSPLSGGPQETQYF
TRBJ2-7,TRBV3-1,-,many,TGTGCCAGCAGCCAAAAAGTGCGCGAGCAGTACTTC,CASSQKVREQYF
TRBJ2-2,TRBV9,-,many,TGTGCCAGCAGCGTTCTGACACAGGGCGGGGAGCTGTTTTTT,CASSVLTQGGELFF
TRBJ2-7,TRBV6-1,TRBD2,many,TGTGCCAGCAGTGAAACCTACCCGACTAGCTGGGCGGGAGGCGAGCAGTACTTC,CASSETYPTSWAGGEQYF
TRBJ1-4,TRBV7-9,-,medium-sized,TGTGCCAGCAGCCTGGACAGCCCAGGGGAAAAACTGTTTTTT,CASSLDSPGEKLFF
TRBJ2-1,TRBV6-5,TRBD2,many,TGTGCCAGCAGTCTCTCTAGCGGGGGGGCAAATGAGCAGTTCTTC,CASSLSSGGANEQFF
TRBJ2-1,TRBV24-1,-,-,TGTGCCACCAGTGACAGCGGACCGTACAATGAGCAGTTCTTC,CATSDSGPYNEQFF
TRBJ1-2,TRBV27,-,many,TGTGCCAGCAGTAGGACAGTCCTCTATGGCTACACCTTC,CASSRTVLYGYTF
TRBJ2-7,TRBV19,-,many,TGTGCCAGTAGTTCCTTAGACAGGAATGTGGACGAGCAGTACTTC,CASSSLDRNVDEQYF
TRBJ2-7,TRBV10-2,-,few,TGCGCCAGCAGTGGACAAGGGACCGGTGAGCAGTACTTC,CASSGQGTGEQYF
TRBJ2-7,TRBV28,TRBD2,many,TGTGCCCGAATCGCGGGAGCGGTTCCCTACGAGCAGTACTTC,CARIAGAVPYEQYF
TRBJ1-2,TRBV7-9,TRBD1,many,TGTGCCAGCAGCCGCGGACAGGGGCACTATGGCTACACCTTC,CASSRGQGHYGYTF
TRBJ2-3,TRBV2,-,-,TGTGCCAGCAGGTTGACCACAGATACGCAGTATTTT,CASRLTTDTQYF
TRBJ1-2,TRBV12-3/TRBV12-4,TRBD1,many,TGTGCCAGCAGTTCTTACAGGGGGCGAGGTGGCTACACCTTC,CASSSYRGRGGYTF
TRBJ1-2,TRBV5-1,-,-,TGCGCCAGCAGCTTGGGGACCTATGGCTACACCTTC,CASSLGTYGYTF
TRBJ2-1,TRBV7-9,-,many,TGTGCCAGCAGCTTAGCGTTGCAGGGTGCCTACAATGAGCAGTTCTTC,CASSLALQGAYNEQFF
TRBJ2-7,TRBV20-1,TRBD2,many,TGCAGTGCTAGCAGCAGCGGGAGGCGCAACGAGCAGTACTTC,CSASSSGRRNEQYF
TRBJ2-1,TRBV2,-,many,TGTGCCATCGGACTGCAATACAATGAGCAGTTCTTC,CAIGLQYNEQFF
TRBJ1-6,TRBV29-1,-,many,TGCAGCGCCCGCGGGGATTTGGATTCACCCCTCCACTTT,CSARGDLDSPLHF
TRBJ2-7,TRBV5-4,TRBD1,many,TGTGCCAGCAGCCGGGACAGGGCTTCGTTTTACGAGCAGTACTTC,CASSRDRASFYEQYF
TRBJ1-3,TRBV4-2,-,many,TGTGCCAGCAGCCAACTACAGGTGACCTCTGGAAACACCATATATTTT,CASSQLQVTSGNTIYF
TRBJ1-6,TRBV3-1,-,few,TGTGCCAGCAGCCAAGCGGGACCTTATAATTCACCCCTCCACTTT,CASSQAGPYNSPLHF
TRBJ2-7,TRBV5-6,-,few,TGTGCCAGCAGCTCCCCGCGATCGGAACAGGGCCGCTCCTACGAGCAGTACTTC,CASSSPRSEQGRSYEQYF
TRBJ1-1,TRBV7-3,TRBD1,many,TGTGCCAGCAGCTCTCAGGGGGGGAGGAACACTGAAGCTTTCTTT,CASSSQGGRNTEAFF
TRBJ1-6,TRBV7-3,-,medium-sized,TGTGCCAGCAGCTTAGGCAGCTATAATTCACCCCTCCACTTT,CASSLGSYNSPLHF